The source of this TCR beta chain is a study of blood T cell repertoires in COVID-19. Study background: Nucleic acid was either cDNA or gDNA, and it came from T cells, B-cell-depleted T cells, or PBMCs.

Measured with immunoSEQ multiplex PCR; TCRdb has only the in-frame clones, and not every one. Of around 500,000 clones in the sample, 70% to 90% were seen once. From germline, CDR1 is LGHDT and CDR2 YNNKEL (reference sequence). There are 13 residues in the CDR3. J gave up 3 bases and V 9 bases, and 5 bases lay outside the gene matches. Cohorts were based on clinical histories the participants reported. This clonotype was sampled from a woman aged 40 to 50 who had recovered from COVID-19. The V gene is TRBV3-1 (or the pseudogene TRBV3-2), the J gene TRBJ2-7; TRBD2 matches at 10 bases. The sample was PBMCs or T cells enriched from blood (not recorded which). In DNA form, the CDR3 reads TGTGCCAGTTCACTAGCGGGAATCTACGAGCAGTACTTC. Amino acid sequence: CASSLAGIYEQYF.